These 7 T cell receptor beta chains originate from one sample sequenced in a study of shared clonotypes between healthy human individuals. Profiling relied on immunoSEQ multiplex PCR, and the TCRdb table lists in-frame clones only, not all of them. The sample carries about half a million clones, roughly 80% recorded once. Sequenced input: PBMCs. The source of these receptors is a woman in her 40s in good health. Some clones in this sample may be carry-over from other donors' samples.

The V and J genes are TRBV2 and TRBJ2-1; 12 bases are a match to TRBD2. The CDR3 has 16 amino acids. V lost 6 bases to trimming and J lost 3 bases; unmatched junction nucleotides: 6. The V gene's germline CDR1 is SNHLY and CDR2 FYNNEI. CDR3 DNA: TGTGCCAGCAGGGGTCTAGCGGGAGGGCACTACAATGAGCAGTTCTTC. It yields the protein CASRGLAGGHYNEQFF.

CDR3 nucleotides: TGTGCCTGGAGTGTACTGAGTAGCGACCAAGAGACCCAGTACTTC. Amino acids: CAWSVLSSDQETQYF. The V call is TRBV30, the J call TRBJ2-5, with a weak D call TRBD2 (5 bases). Germline V gene sequence: CDR1 GTSNPN, CDR2 SVGIG (reference sequence). This CDR3 contains 15 residues. Trimming cost V 0 bases and J 0 bases, with 11 bases left between them.

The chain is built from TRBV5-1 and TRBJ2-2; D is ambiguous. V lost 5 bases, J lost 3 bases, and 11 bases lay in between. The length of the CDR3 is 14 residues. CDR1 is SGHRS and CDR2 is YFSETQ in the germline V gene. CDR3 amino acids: CASSRRTDTGELFF. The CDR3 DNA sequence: TGCGCCAGCAGTCGCAGGACCGACACCGGGGAGCTGTTTTTT.

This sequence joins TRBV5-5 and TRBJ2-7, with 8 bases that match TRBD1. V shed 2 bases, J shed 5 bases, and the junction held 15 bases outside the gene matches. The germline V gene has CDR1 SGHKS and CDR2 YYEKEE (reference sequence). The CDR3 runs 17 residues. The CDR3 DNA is TGTGCCAGCAGCTTACGTAACGCCCAGCCCAGGGGGCACGAGCAGTACTTC. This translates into CASSLRNAQPRGHEQYF. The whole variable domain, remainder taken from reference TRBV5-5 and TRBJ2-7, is DAGVTQSPTHLIKTRGQQVTLRCSPISGHKSVSWYQQVLGQGPQFIFQYYEKEERGRGNFPDRFSARQFPNYSSELNVNALLLGDSALYLCASSLRNAQPRGHEQYFGPGTRLTVT.

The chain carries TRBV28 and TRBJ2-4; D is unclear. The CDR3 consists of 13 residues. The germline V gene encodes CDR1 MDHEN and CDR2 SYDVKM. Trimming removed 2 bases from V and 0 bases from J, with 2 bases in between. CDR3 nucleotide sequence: TGTGCCAGCAGTTTAATAGCCAAAAACATTCAGTACTTC. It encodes CASSLIAKNIQYF.

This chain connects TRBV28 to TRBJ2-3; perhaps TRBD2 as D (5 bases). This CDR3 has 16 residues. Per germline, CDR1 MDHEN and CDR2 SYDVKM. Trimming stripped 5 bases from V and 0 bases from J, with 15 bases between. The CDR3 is CASSPAGNPSTDTQYF. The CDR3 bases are TGTGCCAGCAGTCCCGCCGGGAACCCTAGCACAGATACGCAGTATTTT.

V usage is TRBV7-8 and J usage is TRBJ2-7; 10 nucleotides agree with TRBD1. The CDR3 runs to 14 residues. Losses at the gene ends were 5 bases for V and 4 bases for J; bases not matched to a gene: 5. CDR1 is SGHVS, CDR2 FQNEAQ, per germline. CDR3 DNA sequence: TGTGCCAGCAGCCGCCCGGGACAGGGGTACGAGCAGTACTTC. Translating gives CASSRPGQGYEQYF.